Listed below are T cell receptor beta chains from one sample, sequenced in a study of T cells in Graves' hyperthyroidism and ophthalmopathy. TCRdb ran MiXCR on the multiplex PCR reads and lists one entry per CDR3 protein. Of some 300,000 distinct CDR3 sequences listed, over 15% are singletons. The sample consisted of blood. The receptors derive from a man aged 25 to 45 with Graves' hyperthyroidism. The CDR3 runs from the conserved cysteine through the conserved F or W. D genes are given only for firm matches. Part of the rows lack a size; the others show once, few, many or a class for expanded clones.

j_call clone_size v_call d_call cdr3_nt cdr3_aa
TRBJ2-1 NA TRBV20-1 NA TGCAGTGGGTTAGGCAATGAGCAGTTCTTC CSGLGNEQFF
TRBJ2-2 NA TRBV29-1 TRBD1 TGCAGCGTTCCAATCAGGGGGTGGGGCGGGGAGCTGTTTTTT CSVPIRGWGGELFF
TRBJ2-7 few TRBV18 NA TGTGCCAGCTCACCACCGTCCTCCAGGGCCGATCTGGAGCAGTACTTC CASSPPSSRADLEQYF
TRBJ1-4 NA TRBV24-1 NA TGTGCCACCAGTGATTTCTTCTTAACATCAGCAACTAATGAAAAACTGTTTTTT CATSDFFLTSATNEKLFF
TRBJ2-1 NA TRBV12-3/TRBV12-4 TRBD2 TGTGCCAGCAGTCCCGGACTAGCGCAGTTCTTC CASSPGLAQFF
TRBJ1-6 NA TRBV20-1 TRBD1 TGCAGTGCGGACGGGCAGGGGGCGGACAATTCACCCCTCCACTTT CSADGQGADNSPLHF
TRBJ2-2 many TRBV6-1 TRBD1 TGTGCCAGCAGGGGGACAGGGTGGAACACCGGGGAGCTGTTTTTT CASRGTGWNTGELFF
TRBJ2-7 NA TRBV19 NA TGTGCCAGTAGCTCCGGGACAACATCCTCCTACGAGCAGTACTTC CASSSGTTSSYEQYF
TRBJ2-7 many TRBV20-1 NA TGCAGTGCTAGAGTACCGGGACTCCGGTTGGAGCAGTACTTC CSARVPGLRLEQYF
TRBJ2-2 NA TRBV11-2 TRBD1 TGTGCCAGCAGCACCGGGACAGGGTGGATCTCCGGGGAGCTGTTTTTT CASSTGTGWISGELFF
TRBJ2-3 many TRBV6-6 NA TGTGCCAGCAGTTACTCGACTGTTAGCACAGATACGCAGTATTTT CASSYSTVSTDTQYF
TRBJ1-5 many TRBV24-1 NA TGTGCCACCAGTGATGGGGGGGACGTTCAGCCCCAGCATTTT CATSDGGDVQPQHF
TRBJ2-1 NA TRBV6-4 TRBD2 TGTGCCAGCAGAAGCGGGGTGAGCTCCTACAATGAGCAGTTCTTC CASRSGVSSYNEQFF
TRBJ2-7 many TRBV27 NA TGTGCCAGCAGTAGCGGATCCTACGAGCAGTACTTC CASSSGSYEQYF
TRBJ2-3 NA TRBV12-3/TRBV12-4 NA TGTGCCAGCAGTTTGCGGGGCCTCACAGATACGCAGTATTTT CASSLRGLTDTQYF